The clone carrying this T cell receptor (beta chain) was counted many times. Its antigen remains unidentified. Individual cDNA molecules carried attached unique molecular identifiers. In TCRdb, the 5' RACE reads were re-called with MiXCR into one record per CDR3 protein. The sample has some 71,000 distinct CDR3 sequences; around 10% are singletons. The CDR3 is 16 amino acids. Per germline, CDR1 MNHEY and CDR2 SVGAGI. V gave up 4 bases and J gave up 0 bases; unmatched junction bases: 6. This entry belongs to a study of early T cells in non-severe SARS-CoV-2 infection. Study-level findings and limits: VDJdb matching, biased toward anti-spike CD8 responses, missed private and CD4 specificities.

The clonotype originates from an adult who was a healthcare worker with PCR-confirmed SARS-CoV-2 infection or an uninfected control (not recorded which). The V gene is TRBV6-5, the J gene TRBJ2-3, with 8 bases fitting TRBD1. Sequencing used whole blood, obtained at baseline. The CDR3 here is CASSSGTGPSTDTQYF. The CDR3 region has the DNA TGTGCCAGCAGTTCGGGGACAGGCCCTAGCACAGATACGCAGTATTTT.